The rows below give T cell receptor beta chains drawn from one sample of a study of breast tumors, draining lymph nodes, adjacent tissues. TCRdb re-called the multiplex PCR reads with MiXCR, one entry per CDR3 protein. This sample has 200,000 or so distinct CDR3 sequences, with roughly 31% found just once. The specimen was axillary lymph node tissue. Receptors originate from a female donor with breast cancer. Some clones in this sample may be carry-over from other donors' samples. Each CDR3 is given with its conserved first and last residue. A D gene is named only where the DNA matches it firmly. Rows may omit the clone size; those that give it use once, few, many or a size class.

d_call clone_size j_call v_call cdr3_aa cdr3_nt
. . TRBJ1-2 TRBV3-1 CASSRNDAYYGYTF TGCGCCAGCAGCCGGAACGACGCCTACTATGGCTACACCTTC
. many TRBJ1-6 TRBV5-1 CASSLVRNNSPLHF TGCGCCAGCAGCTTGGTTCGGAATAATTCACCCCTCCACTTT
. many TRBJ2-5 TRBV7-2 CASSLQGRGETQYF TGTGCCAGCAGCTTACAAGGGCGGGGAGAGACCCAGTACTTC
TRBD1 many TRBJ1-6 TRBV18 CASSPGDRYSPLHF TGTGCCAGCTCACCAGGGGACAGGTATTCACCCCTCCACTTT
TRBD2 many TRBJ2-4 TRBV5-1 CASSDPTSGGLGIQYF TGCGCCAGCAGCGACCCGACTAGCGGGGGTCTCGGCATTCAGTACTTC
TRBD1 many TRBJ2-1 TRBV19 CASSIVTGLSNEQFF TGTGCCAGTAGTATAGTGACAGGGCTGTCCAATGAGCAGTTCTTC
. many TRBJ1-4 TRBV20-1 CSASPSGTTNEKLFF TGCAGTGCTTCTCCGAGCGGGACCACTAATGAAAAACTGTTTTTT
. many TRBJ1-5 TRBV20-1 CSARTGRNQPQHF TGCAGTGCTAGAACAGGGAGGAATCAGCCCCAGCATTTT
. many TRBJ1-2 TRBV24-1 CATSDSVRGGNGYTF TGTGCCACCAGTGATTCCGTGAGGGGTGGGAATGGCTACACCTTC
. many TRBJ2-7 TRBV20-1 CSAMGQMTDSYEQYF TGCAGTGCTATGGGCCAAATGACAGATTCCTACGAGCAGTACTTC
. many TRBJ2-7 TRBV9 CASSPPGSAGAYEQYF TGTGCCAGCAGCCCCCCTGGTTCGGCAGGGGCCTACGAGCAGTACTTC
TRBD1 . TRBJ2-3 TRBV5-8 CASSAAVIGQGSDTQYF TGTGCCAGCAGCGCCGCCGTTATCGGACAGGGATCAGATACGCAGTATTTT
. once TRBJ2-3 TRBV6-1 CASSRTVNTDTQYF TGTGCCAGCAGCCGGACGGTTAACACAGATACGCAGTATTTT
TRBD1 many TRBJ2-1 TRBV5-1 CASSLLGQTYNEQFF TGCGCCAGCAGCTTGCTGGGACAGACATACAATGAGCAGTTCTTC
TRBD1 many TRBJ2-7 TRBV5-8 CASSRPDRGSYEQYF TGTGCCAGCAGCAGACCCGACAGGGGGTCCTACGAGCAGTACTTC
TRBD1 many TRBJ1-2 TRBV2 CASSEEQGAHGYTF TGTGCCAGCAGTGAAGAACAGGGGGCACATGGCTACACCTTC